The following is a T cell receptor beta chain sequence with its context. The data belong to a study of blood T cell repertoires in COVID-19. Germline CDR1 MNHEY, CDR2 SVGEGT. The CDR3 has 14 residues. Trimming stripped 4 bases from V and 4 bases from J, with 13 bases between. Original analysis: Using reference gene primer amplification, nucleated cell counts were estimated. Repertoires were generated with immunoSEQ multiplex PCR, while TCRdb's copy carries only in-frame clones and drops some. That table supplies the V and J calls and clone size; D and trimming were determined from the DNA. The sample holds roughly 200,000 clones; around 76% are singletons and the top ten take roughly 8%.

Sequenced material: peripheral blood. The receptor's source is a woman between 55 and 75 years old with COVID-19, enrolled during active disease. This chain connects TRBV6-2 or TRBV6-3 to TRBJ1-2, with a tentative D call TRBD1 (5 bases). Here the CDR3 reads CASSSHGQSYGYTF. Here the CDR3 DNA reads TGTGCCAGCAGTTCCCACGGACAATCCTATGGCTACACCTTC.